One and the same sample provided the 32 T cell receptor beta chains below, sequenced in a study of OX40 agonist ivuxolimab in advanced cancers. TCRdb keeps only in-frame clones here, not all; method: immunoSEQ multiplex PCR. The sample has 55,000 to 80,000 clones, around nine tenths seen once. This specimen was CD4+ or CD8+ T cells sorted from blood, taken in a trial of the OX40 agonist ivuxolimab. These receptors all come from an adult with an advanced solid tumor such as melanoma, head and neck, liver or kidney cancer.

In this sample, this clone turned up a few times. The rearrangement uses TRBV19 and TRBJ1-5; no clear D gene. The germline gives CDR1 LNHDA, CDR2 SQIVND (reference sequence). Trimming left V 5 bases short and J 1 base short, with 15 bases between. This CDR3 comprises 16 residues. The CDR3 here is CASSLRPPGSNQPQHF. For the CDR3, the DNA is TGTGCCAGTAGTCTACGACCACCTGGGAGCAATCAGCCCCAGCATTTT.

The chain couples TRBV6-1 to TRBJ2-7; D not resolved. The V and J ends lost 6 bases and 2 bases respectively, with 11 bases between them. This CDR3 has 13 amino acids. The germline V gene encodes CDR1 MNHNS and CDR2 SASEGT. CDR3 sequence: CASRSAATYEQYF. For the CDR3, the DNA is TGTGCCAGCAGGTCGGCAGCCACCTACGAGCAGTACTTC.

The chain carries TRBV10-2 and TRBJ2-7; D gene uncertain. The CDR3 sequence is 13 residues long. Per germline, CDR1 WSHSY and CDR2 SAAADI. The germline V and J ends were trimmed by 1 base and 2 bases, with 6 bases remaining between them. CDR3 protein: CASSEYQTYEQYF. CDR3 nucleotides: TGCGCCAGCAGTGAGTATCAAACCTACGAGCAGTACTTC.

The V gene is TRBV2, the J gene TRBJ2-3, with D possibly being TRBD1 or TRBD2 (5 bases each). CDR3 size: 14 residues. Trimming pared 1 base from V and 10 bases from J, leaving 15 bases between. Germline V gives CDR1 SNHLY, CDR2 FYNNEI. CDR3 sequence reads: CASSEGWKGTSQYF. As DNA, the CDR3 is TGTGCCAGCAGTGAAGGGTGGAAGGGGACGTCGCAGTATTTT.

J is TRBJ1-4 and V is TRBV7-2; D is unclear. CDR1 SGHTA and CDR2 FQGNSA come from the germline V gene. The CDR3 consists of 15 residues. V lost 1 base and J lost 0, with 6 bases in between. The CDR3 loop is CASSLVGATNEKLFF. The CDR3 nucleotides are TGTGCCAGCAGCTTAGTTGGAGCAACTAATGAAAAACTGTTTTTT.

The rearrangement links TRBV9 to TRBJ2-1; perhaps TRBD2 as D (6 bases). Germline-derived CDR1 and CDR2 are SGDLS and YYNGEE. V was pared by 4 bases and J by 2 bases, with 16 bases between. This CDR3 is 16 amino acids long. In nucleotides, the CDR3 is TGTGCCAGCAGCCCAGCGGCGGGGAACGCCTACAATGAGCAGTTCTTC. This gives the protein CASSPAAGNAYNEQFF.

The rearrangement joins TRBV6-1 to TRBJ1-5; no clear D. Trimming took off 6 bases at V and 7 bases at J, with 13 bases between the two ends. CDR3 length: 13 amino acids. CDR1 is MNHNS and CDR2 is SASEGT in the germline V gene. CDR3 sequence: CASRKRREQPQHF. CDR3 in DNA: TGTGCCAGCAGGAAGAGAAGGGAACAGCCCCAGCATTTT.

The genes are TRBV15 and TRBJ2-1; D possibly corresponds to TRBD2 (6 bases). Germline CDR1 reads LNHNV; CDR2 reads YYDKDF (reference sequence). Trimming took 9 bases from V and 10 from J, leaving 16 bases between them. The length of the CDR3 is 12 residues. The CDR3 coding sequence is TGTGCCACAACTTCCGGGACTCTCGAGCAGTTCTTC. Translating gives CATTSGTLEQFF.

This chain uses TRBV28 with TRBJ1-1; D is undetermined. V lost 6 bases, J lost 7 bases, and 12 bases lay in between. The germline gives CDR1 MDHEN, CDR2 SYDVKM. The CDR3 spans 12 residues. The CDR3 sequence: CASSPRIIEAFF. CDR3 bases: TGTGCCAGCAGCCCTAGGATCATTGAAGCTTTCTTT. The variable domain in full, completed from reference TRBV28 and TRBJ1-1, reads DVKVTQSSRYLVKRTGEKVFLECVQDMDHENMFWYRQDPGLGLRLIYFSYDVKMKEKGDIPEGYSVSREKKERFSLILESASTNQTSMYLCASSPRIIEAFFGQGTRLTVV.

The chain links TRBV5-4 to TRBJ2-7; possibly TRBD2 for D (5 bases). Trimming pared 0 bases from V and 5 bases from J, leaving 9 bases between. CDR1 is SGHNT, CDR2 YYREEE, per germline (reference sequence). The CDR3 extends over 13 amino acids. The CDR3 nucleotides are TGTGCCAGCAGCTTGGTGTGGGAGCACGAGCAGTACTTC. This gives the protein CASSLVWEHEQYF.

This chain uses TRBV4-3 with TRBJ1-1; no reliable D call. Germline CDR1 is LGHNA and CDR2 is YSLEER. The CDR3 has 11 amino acids. V was cut by 1 base and J by 8 bases, with 5 bases left in between. Here the CDR3 DNA reads TGCGCCAGCAGCCAAGGTCCGGAAGCTTTCTTT. This translates into CASSQGPEAFF.

This clone was recorded once. V and J are TRBV2 and TRBJ2-3, with TRBD2 identical over 11 bases. Germline V gene lookup returns CDR1 SNHLY and CDR2 FYNNEI. The CDR3 totals 15 residues. Trimming removed 2 bases from V and 4 bases from J; junction bases left unmatched: 2. CDR3: CASSETSGRADTQYF. The CDR3 DNA sequence: TGTGCCAGCAGTGAAACTAGCGGGAGAGCAGATACGCAGTATTTT.

V and J are TRBV28 and TRBJ1-2; 8 positions match TRBD1. V lost 3 bases, J lost 13 bases, and 7 bases stayed unmatched. CDR1 is MDHEN and CDR2 is SYDVKM in the germline V gene. The CDR3 extends over 12 amino acids. The CDR3 coding sequence is TGTGCCAGCAGTTTCAAGGGACAGGAATCCACCTTC. Amino acids: CASSFKGQESTF.

This chain connects TRBV25-1 to TRBJ2-5, with D unclear. Germline CDR1 and CDR2: MGHDK and SYGVNS. Trimming shortened V by 2 bases and J by 5 bases, and 9 bases separated the two germline ends. The CDR3 runs 13 residues. CDR3 loop: CASSEEWSETQYF. CDR3 nucleotide sequence: TGTGCCAGCAGTGAAGAGTGGTCGGAGACCCAGTACTTC.

The chain uses TRBV2 and TRBJ2-7; TRBD1 might be the D (6 bases). Trimming pared 6 bases from V and 4 bases from J, leaving 7 bases between. The CDR3 length is 11 residues. Per germline, CDR1 SNHLY and CDR2 FYNNEI. CDR3 amino acids: CASSRGYEQYF. The CDR3 DNA reads TGTGCCAGCAGCAGGGGATACGAGCAGTACTTC.

The chain has TRBV5-1 and TRBJ2-5; D not certain. Trimming left V 5 bases short and J 2 bases short, with 10 bases between. The CDR3 runs to 13 residues. Germline V gene lookup returns CDR1 SGHRS and CDR2 YFSETQ. CDR3 residues: CASSRTRQETQYF. The CDR3, as DNA: TGCGCCAGCAGTAGGACGCGTCAAGAGACCCAGTACTTC.

This clone was detected ten times or more. The chain combines TRBV5-1 with TRBJ2-7, with no clear D. This CDR3 has 16 residues. Germline V gene lookup returns CDR1 SGHRS and CDR2 YFSETQ. The ends were cut back, 0 bases at V and 2 bases at J, with 15 bases in the middle. The CDR3, as DNA: TGCGCCAGCAGCTTGGTGGCCTTTAGGGCAACCTACGAGCAGTACTTC. Encoded protein: CASSLVAFRATYEQYF.

The J gene is TRBJ2-3, the V gene TRBV14, with 12 bases matching TRBD2. Losses at the gene ends were 4 bases for V and 10 bases for J; bases not matched to a gene: 9. Germline V gives CDR1 SGHDN, CDR2 FVKESK. This CDR3 comprises 15 residues. The CDR3 is CASSLLGLAGSAQYF. The CDR3 nucleotides are TGTGCCAGCAGCCTTTTGGGACTAGCGGGTTCGGCGCAGTATTTT.

This chain connects TRBV11-2 to TRBJ2-7; D is uncertain. This CDR3 comprises 16 residues. V was clipped by 7 bases and J by 0 bases, with 19 bases between them. The germline CDR1 and CDR2 sequences are SGHAT and FQNNGV. CDR3 region: CASIPQARLSSYEQYF. DNA for the CDR3: TGTGCCAGCATCCCCCAGGCCCGCTTAAGCTCCTACGAGCAGTACTTC.

This chain connects TRBV6-1 to TRBJ1-1; perhaps TRBD1 as D (5 bases). Trimming took 4 bases from V and 5 from J, leaving 11 bases between them. Germline assignment: CDR1 MNHNS and CDR2 SASEGT. The length of the CDR3 is 13 residues. CDR3 region: CASSGGGWTEAFF. In nucleotides, the CDR3 is TGTGCCAGCAGTGGGGGGGGTTGGACTGAAGCTTTCTTT.

Only a few counts were recorded for this clone. The rearrangement links TRBV11-2 to TRBJ1-2, with D uncertain. This CDR3 is 15 amino acids long. Trimming shortened V by 5 bases and J by 3 bases, and 16 bases separated the two germline ends. Germline V gives CDR1 SGHAT, CDR2 FQNNGV. The CDR3 bases are TGTGCCAGCAGCCCTGAGCTTAGGAGGTACTATGGCTACACCTTC. Translation gives CASSPELRRYYGYTF.

J is TRBJ2-7 and V is TRBV19, with 8 bases that match TRBD1. After removal of 6 bases from V and 3 bases from J, the junction contained 7 bases not matched to a gene. The CDR3 is 14 residues long. Germline V gives CDR1 LNHDA, CDR2 SQIVND (reference sequence). The CDR3 reads CASRRTGMGYEQYF. The CDR3 DNA follows: TGTGCCAGTAGAAGGACAGGGATGGGCTACGAGCAGTACTTC.

This chain connects TRBV5-1 to TRBJ2-3; TRBD2 aligns across 7 bases. The CDR3 extends over 14 amino acids. Trimming cost V 1 base and J 3 bases; bases outside gene matches: 2. Germline CDR1 SGHRS, CDR2 YFSETQ. The CDR3 DNA reads TGCGCCAGCAGCTTGCGCGGGAGTACAGATACGCAGTATTTT. Translated, it gives CASSLRGSTDTQYF. Variable domain in full (rest from reference TRBV5-1 and TRBJ2-3): KAGVTQTPRYLIKTRGQQVTLSCSPISGHRSVSWYQQTPGQGLQFLFEYFSETQRNKGNFPGRFSGRQFSNSRSEMNVSTLELGDSALYLCASSLRGSTDTQYFGPGTRLTVL.

The chain joins TRBV5-1 to TRBJ2-7; D may correspond to TRBD1 or TRBD2 (7 bases each). CDR1 is SGHRS, CDR2 YFSETQ, per germline. Deletions cut 0 bases from V and 5 bases from J, with 15 bases between. The CDR3 runs to 15 residues. The CDR3: CASSLEPGGVNEQYF. CDR3 bases: TGCGCCAGCAGCTTGGAGCCAGGGGGGGTCAACGAGCAGTACTTC. The full variable domain, its missing parts supplied by reference TRBV5-1 and TRBJ2-7, is KAGVTQTPRYLIKTRGQQVTLSCSPISGHRSVSWYQQTPGQGLQFLFEYFSETQRNKGNFPGRFSGRQFSNSRSEMNVSTLELGDSALYLCASSLEPGGVNEQYFGPGTRLTVT.

This clone was seen just once. This sequence joins TRBV5-4 and TRBJ2-7; 11 bases line up with TRBD1. CDR1 is SGHNT and CDR2 is YYREEE in the germline V gene (reference sequence). The CDR3 contains 15 residues. V lost 0 bases and J lost 12; bases outside the gene matches: 11. In nucleotides, the CDR3 is TGTGCCAGCAGCTTGGATTCGTCCAGGACAGGGGGCCTGTACTTC. As protein: CASSLDSSRTGGLYF.

The chain joins TRBV6-5 to TRBJ1-5; 7 positions match TRBD1. This CDR3 is 14 amino acids long. Germline lookup yields CDR1 MNHEY and CDR2 SVGAGI. Trimming removed 5 bases from V and 6 bases from J; junction bases left unmatched: 7. This CDR3 reads CASSGTAGLQPQHF. CDR3 nucleotides: TGTGCCAGCAGTGGGACAGCGGGGCTTCAGCCCCAGCATTTT.

The chain has TRBV2 and TRBJ2-7, with D maybe TRBD1 (6 bases). Per germline, CDR1 SNHLY and CDR2 FYNNEI. The CDR3 loop spans 14 amino acids. V lost 6 bases to trimming and J lost 3 bases, with 15 bases between them. The CDR3 nucleotides read TGTGCCAGCAGAGTCCTAGGGACAAGCTACGAGCAGTACTTC. Its translation: CASRVLGTSYEQYF.

The chain carries TRBV5-8 and TRBJ2-5; possible D gene TRBD2, 6 bases. The CDR3 covers 13 residues. With 10 bases removed from V and 2 bases from J, the gap between germline ends came to 15 bases. Germline V gives CDR1 SGHTS, CDR2 YDEGEE. The CDR3 sequence is CAGRLVGQETQYF. CDR3 nucleotide sequence: TGTGCCGGCCGACTAGTGGGTCAAGAGACCCAGTACTTC.

This chain uses TRBV29-1 with TRBJ2-3, with D tentatively TRBD2 (5 bases). V lost 0 bases, J lost 3 bases, and 7 bases lay in between. This CDR3 comprises 13 residues. Germline values: CDR1 SQVTM, CDR2 ANQGSEA. The chain's CDR3 is CSVEDRGTDTQYF. The CDR3 DNA is TGCAGCGTTGAAGATAGAGGGACAGATACGCAGTATTTT.

This clone showed up just once. J is TRBJ2-3 and V is TRBV5-8, with 12 bases matching TRBD2. The CDR3 has 17 residues. The V segment lost 2 bases and the J segment 0 bases; nucleotides outside the gene matches: 4. CDR1 is SGHTS and CDR2 is YDEGEE in the germline V gene. The chain's CDR3 is CASSFSGTSGSTDTQYF. The CDR3 bases are TGTGCCAGCAGCTTTTCCGGGACTAGCGGGAGCACAGATACGCAGTATTTT.

The genes are TRBV19 and TRBJ1-5; 7 bases match TRBD1. V trimming: 4 bases; J trimming: 2 bases; junction bases outside the gene matches: 8. Germline lookup yields CDR1 LNHDA and CDR2 SQIVND (reference sequence). The CDR3 length is 16 residues. The CDR3 DNA reads as TGTGCCAGTAGTAAACAGGGGAGGAGTGGCAATCAGCCCCAGCATTTT. It translates to CASSKQGRSGNQPQHF.

This clone was found a few times. V and J are TRBV4-1 and TRBJ1-6; D gene unclear. This CDR3 is built from 12 residues. Trimming took 1 base from V and 13 from J, leaving 8 bases between them. Germline CDR1 and CDR2: MGHRA and YSYEKL. The CDR3 region is CASSQGLYPLHF. DNA for the CDR3: TGCGCCAGCAGCCAAGGCTTGTACCCCCTCCACTTT.